This TCR beta chain was observed in a study of blood T cells in healthy people across ages (dated by TCRdb to the mid-2010s). As for the study more broadly: In model experiments, template switching captured about one uniquely barcoded TCR beta cDNA molecule for every two T cells. Four age groups were formed from the donors: young (average roughly 15 years), middle-aged (approximately 41), aged (62) and long-lived (more than 75). Age-related changes in TCR beta repertoire diversity were measured in the study by deep sequencing normalized with unique cDNA molecular identifiers. The study analyzed two additional independent replicas of 1 million unique cDNA reads from the same blood draw for two donors, one aged 18 to 29 and one aged 80 or older. Overall study results and their limits: A strong correlation was found between observed TCR beta diversity and the percentage of naive T cells measured by flow cytometry. The CMV infection status of donors was not known, potentially confounding age-related changes in expanded clonotypes. As age increased, observed TCR beta diversity per million T cells dropped in a roughly linear way, and a significant reduction was already evident by age 40. Compared with the aged group, the long-lived group had more naive CD4+ T cells, fewer expanded clones and increased TCR diversity, suggesting age selection. Because profiling used bulk unsorted PBMCs, naive and antigen-experienced compartments could not be compared conclusively. Estimates of total diversity based on one million sequenced T cells were regarded as lower bounds and as underestimates.

Receptor amplification or capture employed 5' RACE. TCRdb lists the instrument as Illumina HiSeq 2500. A second PCR of roughly 6 to 11 cycles was run with a J-beta primer mix and a sample-barcoded 5' primer. A unique molecular identifier was introduced onto each TCR beta cDNA molecule by a template-switch 5' adaptor carrying 12 random nucleotides. Each sample yielded at least 2.5 million CDR3-containing paired-end reads. First-strand cDNA was synthesized from all RNA with the Mint cDNA synthesis kit, primed by a TRBC-specific oligonucleotide. After uracil-DNA glycosylase treatment, a first 18-cycle PCR used universal primers M1SS and BC2_uni_R on all cDNA. Per the authors' processing: For normalization, 1 million high-quality reads were randomly selected from each sample, with every read carrying a distinct molecular identifier. Instead of being binned into consensus sequences, reads with shared molecular identifiers were discarded. MiTCR, set to a Q25 quality threshold and the strictest error-elimination algorithm, was used for CDR3 identification, clonotype clustering and error correction. Lower-bound total TCR beta diversity was estimated with a nonparametric unseen species model using Euler transformation. The public sequencing data were trimmed at Q25 with fastp and processed into clonotypes with MiXCR by TCRdb, which kept only in-frame beta chains. Every distinct CDR3 protein forms one entry, paired with its most common genes and DNA. These V and J calls derive from TCRdb rather than the authors' analysis. This sample is represented by about 720,000 distinct CDR3 sequences; more than 20% of them were singletons. More than 3% of the sample goes to the ten largest clones.

Donors were a few dozen systemically healthy Caucasian individuals from Russia aged about 6 to 100 years. Approximately 11 milliliters of peripheral blood were drawn from each donor into EDTA-treated Vacutainer tubes. PBMCs were isolated by Ficoll-Paque density-gradient centrifugation, with at least 6 million obtained per sample. Trizol reagent was used to extract total RNA from the PBMCs, yielding at least 6 micrograms per sample. For every donor, flow cytometry on a PBMC aliquot measured the percentage of naive CD45RAhigh/CD27high T cells. The germline V gene gives CDR1 as SGHNT and CDR2 as YENEEA. V is reduced by 0 bases and J by 5 bases, leaving a spacing of 11 bases between them. The CDR3 starts with the cysteine, ends with the phenylalanine, and has 15 residues. Only CDR3 DNA remains: 45 bases, in frame from the first base. Regarding this clonotype: Its antigen is still unknown. Within one base of it there is no much larger clone, and no base qualities were kept.

These data were likewise used in another study, on T cells of mothers and their children. As described in the second report: The donors were nine systemically healthy Caucasian individuals, made up of three mothers and their six children. cDNA synthesis consumed the entire amount of extracted RNA, loaded at approximately 1.6 ug RNA in each 15 ul reaction. Sample barcodes and 2-4 random nucleotides were added via the M1S primer in the second PCR. More than 8 million TCR beta CDR3 reads were obtained from each mother, and roughly 3 million reads were obtained from each child. TCR recombination output is similarly shaped by thymic selection in related and unrelated pairs, with a minor effect exerted by inherited differences. Normalized repertoire overlap was always found to be slightly, but never significantly, higher in related mother-child pairs than in unrelated mother-child pairs. Persistent microchimeric T cell clones were not detected, at a sensitivity of about 90 clones per million clonotypes. In the study, deep NGS was used to compare the TCR beta repertoires of mothers and children, and features distinguishing related mother-child pairs from unrelated individuals were sought. On average, the children were 11 +/- 4 years old, while the mothers were approximately 40 +/- 4 years old. After adapter ligation was performed with NEBNext reagents, the libraries were sequenced on an Illumina HiSeq 2000 with 100+100 nt paired-end reads. Mother and child libraries were prepared a month apart and sequenced in separate runs to prevent cross-contamination. Each donor had between roughly 450,000 and 2,100,000 distinct TCR beta clonotypes identified. Naive TCR beta clonotypes were estimated from low-frequency clonotypes matched to each donor's FACS-determined naive share, without sorting.

The sequencing sample was made of blood. The chain is encoded by TRBV11-3 joined to TRBJ2-1; the D match is possibly TRBD1 or TRBD2, with 5 bases aligned in each. The clonotype was recovered from a boy between 5 and 17 years old in good health. The CDR3 has the sequence CASSLDGARDNEQFF. The bases are TGTGCCAGCAGCTTAGACGGGGCACGAGACAATGAGCAGTTCTTC.